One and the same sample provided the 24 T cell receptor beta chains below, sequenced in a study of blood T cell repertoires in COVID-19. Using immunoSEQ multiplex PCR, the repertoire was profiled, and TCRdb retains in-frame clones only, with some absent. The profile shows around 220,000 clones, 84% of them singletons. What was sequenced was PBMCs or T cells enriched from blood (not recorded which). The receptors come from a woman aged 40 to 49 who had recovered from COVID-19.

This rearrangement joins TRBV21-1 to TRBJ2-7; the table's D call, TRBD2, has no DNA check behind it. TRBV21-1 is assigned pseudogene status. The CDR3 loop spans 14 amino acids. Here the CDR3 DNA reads TGTGCCAGCAGCAAAGTACGGAGTACCTACGAGCAGTACTTC. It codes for CASSKVRSTYEQYF.

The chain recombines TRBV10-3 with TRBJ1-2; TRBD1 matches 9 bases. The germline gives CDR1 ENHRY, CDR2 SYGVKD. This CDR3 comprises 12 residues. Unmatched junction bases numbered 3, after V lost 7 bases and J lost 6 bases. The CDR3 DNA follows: TGTGCCATCAACAGGGACAGGGATGGCTACACCTTC. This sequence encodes CAINRDRDGYTF.

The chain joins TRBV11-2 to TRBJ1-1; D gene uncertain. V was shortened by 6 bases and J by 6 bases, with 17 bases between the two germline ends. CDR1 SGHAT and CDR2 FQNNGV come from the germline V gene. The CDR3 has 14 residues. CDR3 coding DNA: TGTGCCAGCAGAATCTTATCGGGGTTCCCTGAAGCTTTCTTT. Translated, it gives CASRILSGFPEAFF.

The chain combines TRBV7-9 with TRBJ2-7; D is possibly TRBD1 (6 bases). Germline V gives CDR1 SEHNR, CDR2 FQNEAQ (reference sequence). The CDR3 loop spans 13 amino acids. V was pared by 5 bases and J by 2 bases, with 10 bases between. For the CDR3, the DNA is TGTGCCAGCAGCGTGGACAGCACCTACGAGCAGTACTTC. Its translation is CASSVDSTYEQYF.

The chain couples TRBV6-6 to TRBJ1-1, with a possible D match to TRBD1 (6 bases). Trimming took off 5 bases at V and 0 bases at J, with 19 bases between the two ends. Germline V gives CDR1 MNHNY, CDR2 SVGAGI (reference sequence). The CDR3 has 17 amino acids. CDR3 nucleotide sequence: TGTGCCAGCAGTCTAAGAGGACAGAGCTTCATGAACACTGAAGCTTTCTTT. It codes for CASSLRGQSFMNTEAFF.

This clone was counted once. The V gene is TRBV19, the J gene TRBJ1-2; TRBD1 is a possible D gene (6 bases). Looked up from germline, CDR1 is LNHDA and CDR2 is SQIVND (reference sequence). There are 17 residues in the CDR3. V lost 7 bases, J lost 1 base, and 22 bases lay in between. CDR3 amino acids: CASTTGGAGVYNYGYTF. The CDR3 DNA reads TGTGCCAGTACGACCGGTGGGGCAGGGGTCTATAACTATGGCTACACCTTC.

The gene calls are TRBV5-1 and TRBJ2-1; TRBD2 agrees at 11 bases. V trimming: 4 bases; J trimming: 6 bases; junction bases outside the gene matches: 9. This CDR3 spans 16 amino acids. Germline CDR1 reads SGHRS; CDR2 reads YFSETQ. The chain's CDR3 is CASSLLTSGNSNEQFF. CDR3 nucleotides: TGCGCCAGCAGCCTCCTGACTAGCGGGAACAGCAATGAGCAGTTCTTC.

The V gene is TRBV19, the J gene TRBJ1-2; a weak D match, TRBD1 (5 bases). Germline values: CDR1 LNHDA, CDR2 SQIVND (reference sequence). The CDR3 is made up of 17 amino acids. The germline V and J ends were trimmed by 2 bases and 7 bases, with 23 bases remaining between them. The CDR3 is CASSIKGRGVAPPGYTF. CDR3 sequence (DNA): TGTGCCAGTAGTATAAAAGGGAGGGGAGTGGCCCCTCCTGGCTACACCTTC.

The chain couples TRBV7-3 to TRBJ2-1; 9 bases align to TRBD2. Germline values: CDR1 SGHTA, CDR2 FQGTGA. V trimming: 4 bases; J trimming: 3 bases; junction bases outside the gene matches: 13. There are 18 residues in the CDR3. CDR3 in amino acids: CASSSSGALEPLYNEQFF. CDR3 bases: TGTGCCAGCAGCTCTAGCGGGGCCCTTGAGCCCCTCTACAATGAGCAGTTCTTC.

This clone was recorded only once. This chain's CDR3 is CASSPGSGRADTQYF. The CDR3 DNA sequence: TGTGCCAGCTCACCTGGGAGCGGGAGAGCAGATACGCAGTATTTT. The chain is built from TRBV18 and TRBJ2-3, with 8 nucleotides matching TRBD2. CDR1 and CDR2 (germline): KGHSH, LQKENI. J was trimmed by 4 bases and V by 3 bases; bases with no gene match: 6. The CDR3 consists of 15 residues.

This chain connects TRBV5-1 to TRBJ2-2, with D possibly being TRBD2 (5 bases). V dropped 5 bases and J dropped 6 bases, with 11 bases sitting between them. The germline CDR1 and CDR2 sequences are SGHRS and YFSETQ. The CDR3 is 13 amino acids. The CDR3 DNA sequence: TGCGCCAGCAGGAGGGTTGGGGCCGGGGAGCTGTTTTTT. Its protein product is CASRRVGAGELFF.

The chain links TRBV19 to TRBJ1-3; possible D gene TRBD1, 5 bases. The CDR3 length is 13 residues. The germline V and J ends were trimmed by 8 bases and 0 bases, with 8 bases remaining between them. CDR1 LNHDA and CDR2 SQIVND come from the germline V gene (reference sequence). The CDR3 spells CASDSYSGNTIYF. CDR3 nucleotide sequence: TGTGCCAGTGACAGCTACTCTGGAAACACCATATATTTT. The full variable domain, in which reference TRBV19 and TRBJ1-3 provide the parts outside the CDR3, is DGGITQSPKYLFRKEGQNVTLSCEQNLNHDAMYWYRQDPGQGLRLIYYSQIVNDFQKGDIAEGYSVSREKKESFPLTVTSAQKNPTAFYLCASDSYSGNTIYFGEGSWLTVV.

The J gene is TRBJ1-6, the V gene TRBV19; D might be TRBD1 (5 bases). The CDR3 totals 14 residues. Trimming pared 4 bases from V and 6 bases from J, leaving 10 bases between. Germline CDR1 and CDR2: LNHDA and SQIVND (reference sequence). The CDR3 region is CASSRAGPNSPLHF. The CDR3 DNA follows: TGTGCCAGTAGTAGGGCAGGGCCTAATTCACCCCTCCACTTT.

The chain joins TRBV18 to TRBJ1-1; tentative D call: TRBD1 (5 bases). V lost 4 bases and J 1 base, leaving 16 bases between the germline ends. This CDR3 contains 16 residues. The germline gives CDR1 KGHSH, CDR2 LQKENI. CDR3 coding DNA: TGTGCCAGCTCACAGAGTTACAGGACGGGGAACACTGAAGCTTTCTTT. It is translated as CASSQSYRTGNTEAFF.

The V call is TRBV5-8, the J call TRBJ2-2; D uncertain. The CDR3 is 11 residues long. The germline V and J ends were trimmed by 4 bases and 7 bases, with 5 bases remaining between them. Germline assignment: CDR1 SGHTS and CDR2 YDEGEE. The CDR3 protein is CASSLLGELFF. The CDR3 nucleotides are TGTGCCAGCAGCCTTCTCGGGGAGCTGTTTTTT. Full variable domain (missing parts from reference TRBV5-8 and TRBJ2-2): EAGVTQSPTHLIKTRGQQATLRCSPISGHTSVYWYQQALGLGLQFLLWYDEGEERNRGNFPPRFSGRQFPNYSSELNVNALELEDSALYLCASSLLGELFFGEGSRLTVL.

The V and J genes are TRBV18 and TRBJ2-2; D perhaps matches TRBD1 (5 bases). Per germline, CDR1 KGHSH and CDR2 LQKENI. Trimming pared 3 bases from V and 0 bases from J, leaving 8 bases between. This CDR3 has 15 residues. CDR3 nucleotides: TGTGCCAGCTCACCTGGGGCCGCGAACACCGGGGAGCTGTTTTTT. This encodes CASSPGAANTGELFF. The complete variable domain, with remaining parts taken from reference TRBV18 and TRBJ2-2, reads NAGVMQNPRHLVRRRGQEARLRCSPMKGHSHVYWYRQLPEEGLKFMVYLQKENIIDESGMPKERFSAEFPKEGPSILRIQQVVRGDSAAYFCASSPGAANTGELFFGEGSRLTVL.

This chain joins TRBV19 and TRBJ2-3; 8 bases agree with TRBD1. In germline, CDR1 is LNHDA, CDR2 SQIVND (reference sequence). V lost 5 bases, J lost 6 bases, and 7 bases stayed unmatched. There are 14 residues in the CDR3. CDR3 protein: CASSLQGGTDTQYF. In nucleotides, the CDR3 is TGTGCCAGTAGTCTACAGGGGGGTACGGATACGCAGTATTTT.

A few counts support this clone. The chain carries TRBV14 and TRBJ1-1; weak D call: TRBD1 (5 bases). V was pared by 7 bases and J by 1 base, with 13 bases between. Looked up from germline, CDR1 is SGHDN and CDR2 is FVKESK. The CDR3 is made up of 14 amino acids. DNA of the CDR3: TGTGCCAGCACCCACGGGGGACCGAACACTGAAGCTTTCTTT. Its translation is CASTHGGPNTEAFF.

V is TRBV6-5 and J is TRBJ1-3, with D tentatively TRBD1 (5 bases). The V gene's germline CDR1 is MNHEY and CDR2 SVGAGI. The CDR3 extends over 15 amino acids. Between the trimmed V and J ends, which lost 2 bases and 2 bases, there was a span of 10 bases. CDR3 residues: CASSYRAGAGNTIYF. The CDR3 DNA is TGTGCCAGCAGTTACAGGGCGGGGGCTGGAAACACCATATATTTT.

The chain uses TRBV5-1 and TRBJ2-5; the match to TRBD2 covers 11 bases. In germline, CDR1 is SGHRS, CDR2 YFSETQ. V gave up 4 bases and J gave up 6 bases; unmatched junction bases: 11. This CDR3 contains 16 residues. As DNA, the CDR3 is TGCGCCAGCAGCCCAGGGACTAGCGGACCCTACCAGACCCAGTACTTC. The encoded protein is CASSPGTSGPYQTQYF. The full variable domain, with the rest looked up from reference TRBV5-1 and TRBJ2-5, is KAGVTQTPRYLIKTRGQQVTLSCSPISGHRSVSWYQQTPGQGLQFLFEYFSETQRNKGNFPGRFSGRQFSNSRSEMNVSTLELGDSALYLCASSPGTSGPYQTQYFGPGTRLLVL.

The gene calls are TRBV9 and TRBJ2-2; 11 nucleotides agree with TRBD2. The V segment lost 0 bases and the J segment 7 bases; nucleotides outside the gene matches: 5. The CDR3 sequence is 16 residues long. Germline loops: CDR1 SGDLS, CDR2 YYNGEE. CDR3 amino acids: CASSVAASGGIGELFF. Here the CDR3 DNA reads TGTGCCAGCAGCGTAGCTGCTAGCGGGGGGATCGGGGAGCTGTTTTTT. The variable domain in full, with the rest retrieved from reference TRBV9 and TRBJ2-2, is DSGVTQTPKHLITATGQRVTLRCSPRSGDLSVYWYQQSLDQGLQFLIQYYNGEERAKGNILERFSAQQFPDLHSELNLSSLELGDSALYFCASSVAASGGIGELFFGEGSRLTVL.

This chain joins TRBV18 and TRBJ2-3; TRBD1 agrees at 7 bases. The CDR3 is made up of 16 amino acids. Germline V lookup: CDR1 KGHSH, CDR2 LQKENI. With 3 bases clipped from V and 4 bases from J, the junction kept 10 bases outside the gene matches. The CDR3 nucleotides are TGTGCCAGCTCACCCGCGACAGGGTATGGGGCAGATACGCAGTATTTT. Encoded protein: CASSPATGYGADTQYF.

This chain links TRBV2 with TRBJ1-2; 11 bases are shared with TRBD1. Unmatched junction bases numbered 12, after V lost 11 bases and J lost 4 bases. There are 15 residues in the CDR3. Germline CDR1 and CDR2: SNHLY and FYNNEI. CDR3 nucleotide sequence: TGTGCCTCCTCTTGGGACAGGGGGTATGTCTATGGCTACACCTTC. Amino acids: CASSWDRGYVYGYTF.

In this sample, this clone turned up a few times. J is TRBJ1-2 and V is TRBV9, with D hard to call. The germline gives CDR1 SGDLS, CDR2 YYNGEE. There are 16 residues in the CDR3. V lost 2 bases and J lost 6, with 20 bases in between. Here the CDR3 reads CASSVDLAGGRDGYTF. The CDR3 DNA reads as TGTGCCAGCAGCGTGGACTTGGCAGGAGGAAGGGATGGCTACACCTTC.